The TCR beta chain under discussion was sequenced for a study of naive and memory T cell subsets. Of note for this clonotype: Given a much more abundant clone one base away, this may be a read error.

Four PCR rounds used nested alpha and beta constant region primers plus the SP2 primer. MiXCR was run by TCRdb on the 5' RACE reads, yielding one entry per CDR3 protein. This table has about 62,000 distinct CDR3 sequences, more than 6% appearing once. V was pared by 9 bases and J by 1 base, with 18 bases between. CDR3 size: 15 residues. A UMI-containing oligonucleotide was joined by 3' ligation to the TCR cDNA template. This receptor was identified in a female donor in good health. The rearrangement uses TRBV12-3 or TRBV12-4 and TRBJ1-1, with D possibly matching TRBD1 (5 bases). The CDR3 spells CARSRADISNTEAFF. CDR3 sequence (DNA): TGTGCCAGAAGTAGAGCGGACATATCGAACACTGAAGCTTTCTTT.